This TCR beta chain was found in a study of T cells in Graves' hyperthyroidism and ophthalmopathy. This clonotype has a count of ten or more. Germline V gene lookup returns CDR1 ENHRY and CDR2 SYGVKD. V lost 2 bases, J lost 2 bases, and 4 bases stayed unmatched. The CDR3 loop spans 15 amino acids. TCR beta CDR3 regions were amplified from RNA. Initially, a first-round RT-PCR of the TCR CDR3 employed the HTBI primer set. TCRdb passed the multiplex PCR reads through MiXCR, listing each CDR3 protein once. The table has under 500,000 distinct CDR3 sequences, 11% to 15% seen once. The receptor comes from a man aged 50 to 59 with Graves' ophthalmopathy. This chain uses TRBV10-3 with TRBJ2-5, with 8 positions matching TRBD2. The sample was blood. CDR3 DNA: TGTGCCATCAGTGAGCGAGCGGGAGATCAAGAGACCCAGTACTTC. Protein sequence: CAISERAGDQETQYF.